A selection of T cell receptor beta chains follows, all from one sample in a study of STAT5B mutations in CD4+ large granular lymphocyte leukemia. Method: immunoSEQ multiplex PCR; TCRdb's copy keeps in-frame clones and lacks some. This table has 4,200 or so clones, approximately 77% appearing once. The sequenced material came from PBMCs. These receptors all come from a man between 60 and 75 years old with CD4+ T-cell large granular lymphocyte leukemia. Both conserved end residues are part of each CDR3. A D gene is named only where the DNA matches it firmly. Only some rows state a clone size, as once, few, many or a class for expanded clones.

V	D	J	size	CDR3	DNA
TRBV2	.	TRBJ2-3	.	CASSEFSLGKADTQYF	TGTGCCAGCAGTGAGTTCTCCTTGGGTAAGGCAGATACGCAGTATTTT
TRBV6-1	TRBD2	TRBJ2-2	.	CASRGRVETGELFF	TGTGCCAGCAGGGGGAGGGTCGAAACCGGGGAGCTGTTTTTT
TRBV11-2	TRBD2	TRBJ2-7	.	CASSLASGDYEQYF	TGTGCCAGCAGCTTAGCTAGCGGCGACTACGAGCAGTACTTC
TRBV4-1	.	TRBJ1-2	.	CASSQVVGMGNYGYTF	TGCGCCAGCAGCCAAGTAGTAGGGATGGGGAACTATGGCTACACCTTC
TRBV29-1	TRBD1	TRBJ2-7	.	CSVGQDPLHEQYF	TGCAGCGTCGGACAGGACCCGTTACACGAGCAGTACTTC
TRBV23-1	TRBD1	TRBJ2-7	.	CASSHPGTGGYEQYF	TGCGCCAGCAGTCATCCCGGGACAGGGGGCTACGAGCAGTACTTC
TRBV10-3	TRBD2	TRBJ2-3	once	CAISEASGGATDTQYF	TGTGCCATCAGTGAGGCTAGCGGGGGGGCAACAGATACGCAGTATTTT
TRBV2	TRBD1	TRBJ1-1	few	CASSDNRGMNTEAFF	TGTGCCAGCAGTGACAACAGGGGAATGAACACTGAAGCTTTCTTT
TRBV5-8	TRBD2	TRBJ2-2	.	CASSLPTSGGAGGELFF	TGTGCCAGCAGCTTACCCACTAGCGGGGGAGCTGGCGGGGAGCTGTTTTTT
TRBV4-2	TRBD1	TRBJ2-5	.	CASGGQESETQYF	TGTGCCAGCGGGGGACAGGAATCGGAGACCCAGTACTTC
TRBV5-1	.	TRBJ1-2	.	CASSLAQGNGYTF	TGCGCCAGCAGCTTGGCACAGGGAAATGGCTACACCTTC
TRBV10-3	TRBD2	TRBJ2-1	once	CATKKTSGDYNEQFF	TGTGCCACGAAAAAGACTAGCGGGGATTACAATGAGCAGTTCTTC
TRBV27	.	TRBJ1-3	.	CASSSGTARNTIYF	TGTGCCAGCAGTTCCGGGACGGCGAGAAACACCATATATTTT
TRBV9	.	TRBJ2-2	.	CASSVGGITGELFF	TGTGCCAGCAGTGTCGGGGGTATCACCGGGGAGCTGTTTTTT
TRBV6-1	.	TRBJ2-5	.	CASSRQSQETQYF	TGTGCCAGCAGCCGACAGTCTCAAGAGACCCAGTACTTC
TRBV27	.	TRBJ1-1	.	CVSTHGGRVMTTPTFF	TGTGTCAGCACCCATGGTGGCAGGGTGATGACTACTCCGACTTTCTTT
TRBV7-6	.	TRBJ2-3	.	CASSLRYRDSTDTQYF	TGTGCCAGCAGCTTAAGGTATCGGGACAGCACAGATACGCAGTATTTT
TRBV6-1	.	TRBJ1-1	.	CASSEYPGPNTEAFF	TGTGCCAGCAGTGAATACCCAGGGCCGAACACTGAAGCTTTCTTT
TRBV19	.	TRBJ1-4	medium-sized	CASIKHLQLMKNCFF	.
TRBV27	.	TRBJ1-1	.	CASSLSSQAKEAFF	TGTGCCAGCAGTTTATCCAGTCAGGCGAAAGAAGCTTTCTTT
TRBV5-1	.	TRBJ1-2	few	CASSPSGGANYGYTF	TGCGCCAGCAGCCCATCTGGTGGGGCGAACTATGGCTACACCTTC
TRBV6-5	.	TRBJ2-7	.	CASRQRHSAVYEQYF	TGTGCCAGCAGACAACGCCACTCGGCCGTTTACGAGCAGTACTTC
TRBV9	.	TRBJ1-1	.	CASSAIDSLNTEAFF	TGTGCCAGCAGCGCCATAGACAGTTTGAACACTGAAGCTTTCTTT
TRBV19	.	TRBJ2-3	.	CASSIESGVTDTQYF	TGTGCCAGTAGTATAGAGTCCGGGGTCACAGATACGCAGTATTTT
TRBV18	TRBD2	TRBJ2-1	few	CASSPTSGANNEQFF	TGTGCCAGCTCACCCACTAGCGGGGCGAATAATGAGCAGTTCTTC
TRBV6-6	TRBD1	TRBJ1-1	once	CASSWGQGSAEAFF	TGTGCCAGCAGTTGGGGACAGGGCTCAGCTGAAGCTTTCTTT
TRBV15	TRBD1	TRBJ2-7	.	CATSSERQGPTYEQYF	TGTGCCACCAGCAGTGAGCGACAGGGGCCGACCTACGAGCAGTACTTC
TRBV28	.	TRBJ1-1	few	CASYDPGYGMNTEAFF	TGTGCCAGCTACGATCCCGGGTACGGAATGAACACTGAAGCTTTCTTT
TRBV7-6	.	TRBJ1-1	.	CASSHRWGNTEAFF	TGTGCCAGCAGCCATAGATGGGGGAACACTGAAGCTTTCTTT
TRBV27	TRBD1	TRBJ1-2	.	CASSFNRGDGYTF	TGTGCCAGCAGTTTCAACAGGGGGGATGGCTACACCTTC
TRBV7-8	TRBD2	TRBJ2-7	.	CASSSPGLAGGYISYEQYF	TGTGCCAGCAGCAGTCCGGGACTAGCGGGGGGATACATTTCCTACGAGCAGTACTTC
TRBV2	.	TRBJ2-7	.	CATEGGDSSYEQYF	TGTGCCACCGAGGGCGGTGATAGCTCCTACGAGCAGTACTTC
TRBV5-1	.	TRBJ1-1	.	CASSSSVLGLLVNTEAFF	TGCGCCAGCAGCTCCAGCGTTCTAGGGCTTTTAGTGAACACTGAAGCTTTCTTT
TRBV2	.	TRBJ2-2	few	CASRLGKGLNTGELFF	TGTGCCAGCAGGCTAGGAAAGGGGCTGAACACCGGGGAGCTGTTTTTT
TRBV12-5	.	TRBJ1-5	.	CASGWGTGNQPQHF	TGTGCTAGTGGTTGGGGGACCGGCAATCAGCCCCAGCATTTT
TRBV4-1	.	TRBJ2-7	.	CASSQEQRGGNEQYF	TGCGCCAGCAGCCAAGAACAGAGGGGGGGAAACGAGCAGTACTTC